This T cell receptor beta chain was profiled in a study of shared clonotypes between healthy human individuals. CDR3 length: 16 residues. Germline V gives CDR1 LNHDA, CDR2 SQIVND (reference sequence). Germline trimming cut 4 bases from V and 2 bases from J; bases unmatched to any gene: 6. Some clones are missing from TCRdb's copy, which holds only in-frame ones; the method was immunoSEQ multiplex PCR. This sample carries 400,000 to 500,000 clones, roughly four fifths of them seen once, and the ten largest clones take 10% to 15%. Source material: PBMCs. The chain recombines TRBV19 with TRBJ1-4; 8 bases agree with TRBD1. This TCR was recovered from a middle-aged woman in good health. Some clones in this sample may be carry-over from other donors' samples. Here the CDR3 DNA reads TGTGCCAGTAGTAGCAGGACAGGGCGCACTAATGAAAAACTGTTTTTT. This gives the protein CASSSRTGRTNEKLFF.